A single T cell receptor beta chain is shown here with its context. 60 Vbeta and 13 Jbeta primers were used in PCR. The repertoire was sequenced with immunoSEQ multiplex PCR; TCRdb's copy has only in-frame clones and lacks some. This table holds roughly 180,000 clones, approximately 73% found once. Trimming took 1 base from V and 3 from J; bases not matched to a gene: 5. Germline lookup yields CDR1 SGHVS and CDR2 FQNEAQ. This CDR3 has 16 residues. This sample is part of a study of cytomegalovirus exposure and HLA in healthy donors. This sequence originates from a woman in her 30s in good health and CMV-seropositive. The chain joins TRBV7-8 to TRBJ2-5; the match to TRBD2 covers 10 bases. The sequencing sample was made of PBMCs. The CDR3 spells CASSLVAGGQEETQYF. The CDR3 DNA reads TGTGCCAGCAGCTTAGTAGCGGGGGGTCAAGAAGAGACCCAGTACTTC. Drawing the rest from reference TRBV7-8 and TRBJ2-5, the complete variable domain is GAGVSQSPRYKVAKRGQDVALRCDPISGHVSLFWYQQALGQGPEFLTYFQNEAQLDKSGLPSDRFFAERPEGSVSTLKIQRTQQEDSAVYLCASSLVAGGQEETQYFGPGTRLLVL.